This TCR beta chain was recovered during a study of blood T cells in healthy people across ages. Through a sample-barcoded 5' primer and a J-beta primer mix, a second PCR was run for about 7 to 12 cycles. Each CDR3 protein gets one entry after TCRdb re-called the 5' RACE reads with MiXCR. Among more than 800,000 distinct CDR3 sequences listed, less than 35% were seen once. The germline CDR1 and CDR2 sequences are SGDLS and YYNGEE. This CDR3 spans 13 amino acids. Trimming pared 4 bases from V and 8 bases from J, leaving 13 bases between. This rearrangement joins TRBV9 to TRBJ2-1, with D tentatively TRBD2 (5 bases). Sequencing input: blood. The sequence derives from a woman over 75 in good health. This CDR3 is CASSSGPRDEQFF. CDR3 nucleotides: TGTGCCAGCAGCAGCGGTCCGAGGGATGAGCAGTTCTTC.